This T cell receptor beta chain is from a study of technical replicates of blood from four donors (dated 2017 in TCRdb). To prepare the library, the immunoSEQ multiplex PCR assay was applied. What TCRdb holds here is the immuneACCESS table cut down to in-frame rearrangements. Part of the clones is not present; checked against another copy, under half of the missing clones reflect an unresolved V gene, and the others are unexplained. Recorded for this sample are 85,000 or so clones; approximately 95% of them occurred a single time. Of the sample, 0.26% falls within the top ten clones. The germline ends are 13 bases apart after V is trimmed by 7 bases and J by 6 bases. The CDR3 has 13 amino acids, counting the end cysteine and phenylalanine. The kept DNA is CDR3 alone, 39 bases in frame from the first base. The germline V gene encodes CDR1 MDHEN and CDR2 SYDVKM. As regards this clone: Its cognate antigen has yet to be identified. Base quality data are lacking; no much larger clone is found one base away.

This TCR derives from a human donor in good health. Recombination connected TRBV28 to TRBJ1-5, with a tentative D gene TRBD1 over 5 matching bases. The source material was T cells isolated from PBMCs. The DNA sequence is TGTGCCAGCAATGGTGGACACAGTCAGCCCCAGCATTTT. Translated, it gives CASNGGHSQPQHF.